Below, 21 T cell receptor beta chains from the same sample are listed, as sequenced in a study of blood T cell repertoires in COVID-19. Assay used: immunoSEQ multiplex PCR; TCRdb lists only in-frame clones, some missing. The data contain approximately 100,000 clones, about 80% of them singletons. Material for sequencing was peripheral blood. These receptors were taken from a human donor in a cohort sampled during active COVID-19.

This sequence joins TRBV30 and TRBJ2-5; weak D call: TRBD1 (5 bases). CDR3 length: 15 residues. The V end was cut by 2 bases, the J end by 6 bases, with 19 bases between. Germline-derived CDR1 and CDR2 are GTSNPN and SVGIG (reference sequence). The CDR3 is CAWSIGHGMRKTQYF. CDR3 DNA: TGTGCCTGGAGTATAGGACACGGTATGAGGAAGACCCAGTACTTC.

V usage is TRBV5-1 and J usage is TRBJ2-7, with 9 nucleotides matching TRBD1. The junction had 6 bases not matched to a gene; V was cut back by 0 bases and J by 5 bases. The germline V gene has CDR1 SGHRS and CDR2 YFSETQ. The CDR3 loop spans 15 amino acids. In nucleotides, the CDR3 is TGCGCCAGCAGCTTGGGGGGACAGGGAAGCAACGAGCAGTACTTC. This codes for CASSLGGQGSNEQYF.

The V and J genes are TRBV5-4 and TRBJ1-2; 8 nucleotides match TRBD1. The junction had 15 bases not matched to a gene; V was cut back by 10 bases and J by 4 bases. Germline loops: CDR1 SGHNT, CDR2 YYREEE (reference sequence). The CDR3 loop spans 15 amino acids. Here the CDR3 DNA reads TGTGCCGGACAACAACTACAGGGGGAGTCCTATGGCTACACCTTC. Protein sequence: CAGQQLQGESYGYTF. Filled out from reference TRBV5-4 and TRBJ1-2, the complete variable domain reads ETGVTQSPTHLIKTRGQQVTLRCSSQSGHNTVSWYQQALGQGPQFIFQYYREEENGRGNFPPRFSGLQFPNYSSELNVNALELDDSALYLCAGQQLQGESYGYTFGSGTRLTVV.

This clone was counted at least ten times. The V and J genes are TRBV18 and TRBJ1-2; possibly TRBD1 for D (5 bases). This CDR3 spans 11 amino acids. The V end lost 4 bases, the J end lost 6 bases, and 6 bases lay between the germline ends. Per the germline V gene, CDR1 is KGHSH and CDR2 is LQKENI. The CDR3, as DNA: TGTGCCAGCTCACAGGGGAATGGCTACACCTTC. Translated, it gives CASSQGNGYTF.

This clone has a single count. This sequence joins TRBV4-1 and TRBJ2-3, with 9 bases aligning to TRBD2. Germline trimming cut 0 bases from V and 2 bases from J; bases unmatched to any gene: 3. Germline V lookup: CDR1 MGHRA, CDR2 YSYEKL. The CDR3 length is 16 residues. CDR3 in amino acids: CASSQDAGGFTDTQYF. The CDR3 DNA follows: TGCGCCAGCAGCCAAGACGCGGGGGGGTTCACAGATACGCAGTATTTT.

The chain has TRBV5-1 and TRBJ2-7; TRBD2 might be the D (5 bases). The CDR3 covers 13 residues. CDR1 is SGHRS, CDR2 YFSETQ, per germline. V was pared by 0 bases and J by 7 bases, with 11 bases between. In DNA, the CDR3 is TGCGCCAGCAGCTTGGAGGGTGGCGGGGAGCAGTACTTC. Translated, it gives CASSLEGGGEQYF.

The chain is built from TRBV4-1 and TRBJ2-1; 8 nucleotides match TRBD2. The CDR3 extends over 14 amino acids. J gave up 2 bases and V 8 bases, and 5 bases lay outside the gene matches. CDR1 and CDR2 (germline): MGHRA, YSYEKL. CDR3 sequence (DNA): TGCGCCAGCTCGCAAGCGGGAGCCTACAATGAGCAGTTCTTC. It is translated as CASSQAGAYNEQFF.

The chain recombines TRBV10-3 with TRBJ2-6, with D possibly matching TRBD1 (6 bases). Germline values: CDR1 ENHRY, CDR2 SYGVKD. Trimming took 2 bases from V and 4 from J, leaving 9 bases between them. The CDR3 is 15 amino acids. The CDR3 nucleotides are TGTGCCATCAGTGAGGCGCAGGGGGGGGCCAACGTCCTGACTTTC. Residues: CAISEAQGGANVLTF.

Only a few counts were recorded for this clone. CDR3 bases: TGCGCCAGCATAGACAGGGCGAACACTGAAGCTTTCTTT. Translating gives CASIDRANTEAFF. The chain carries TRBV10-2 and TRBJ1-1, with TRBD1 identical over 7 bases. V trimming: 7 bases; J trimming: 1 base; junction bases outside the gene matches: 3. Germline CDR1 and CDR2: WSHSY and SAAADI. The length of the CDR3 is 13 residues.

The chain is built from TRBV7-6 and TRBJ2-5, with 12 positions matching TRBD2. CDR3 length equals 17 residues. CDR1 is SGHVS, CDR2 FNYEAQ, per germline. With V trimmed by 1 base and J by 4 bases, 7 bases remained unmatched. CDR3 sequence (DNA): TGTGCCAGCAGCTTAGAAGCTAGCGGGGGGGCCGGAGAGACCCAGTACTTC. Translating it yields CASSLEASGGAGETQYF.

The CDR3 protein is CASGLDGDTEAFF. The CDR3 coding sequence is TGTGCTAGTGGTTTGGACGGAGACACTGAAGCTTTCTTT. This chain connects TRBV12-5 to TRBJ1-1; the D is unclear. Per the germline V gene, CDR1 is LGHNT and CDR2 is FRNRAP. V gave up 1 base and J gave up 3 bases, with 6 bases separating them. The CDR3 runs 13 residues.

V is TRBV4-1 and J is TRBJ1-6, with D maybe TRBD1 (5 bases). This CDR3 contains 15 residues. Trimming took off 0 bases at V and 10 bases at J, with 13 bases between the two ends. Germline CDR1 reads MGHRA; CDR2 reads YSYEKL. The CDR3 reads CASSQDQRGGSPLHF. The DNA of the CDR3 is TGCGCCAGCAGCCAAGATCAGCGCGGGGGATCACCCCTCCACTTT.

The chain employs TRBV9 and TRBJ1-1; 11 bases map to TRBD1. Germline CDR1 is SGDLS and CDR2 is YYNGEE. V lost 4 bases to trimming and J lost 4 bases; unmatched junction nucleotides: 6. The CDR3 loop spans 15 amino acids. Written as DNA, the CDR3 is TGTGCCAGCAGCCAGGGGACAGGGGGTGGCACTGAAGCTTTCTTT. This gives the protein CASSQGTGGGTEAFF.

The sample holds one count of this clone. Written as DNA, the CDR3 is TGTGCCTGGACAGGGGCTTCCTTTGGCTACACCTTC. Its protein product is CAWTGASFGYTF. The chain uses TRBV30 and TRBJ1-2, with a weak D call TRBD1 (6 bases). The germline gives CDR1 GTSNPN, CDR2 SVGIG (reference sequence). Trimming cost V 4 bases and J 7 bases, with 13 bases left between them. This CDR3 region has 12 residues.

V and J are TRBV10-2 and TRBJ2-1; D is possibly TRBD2 (5 bases). The CDR3 sequence is 12 residues long. Trimming stripped 6 bases from V and 6 bases from J, with 9 bases between. Germline lookup yields CDR1 WSHSY and CDR2 SAAADI. CDR3 coding DNA: TGCGCCAGCAGCGACGGACTCAATGAGCAGTTCTTC. It yields the protein CASSDGLNEQFF.

This sequence joins TRBV5-1 and TRBJ2-1; 7 nucleotides align to TRBD2. In germline, CDR1 is SGHRS, CDR2 YFSETQ. This CDR3 region has 17 residues. V was pared by 0 bases and J by 0 bases, with 6 bases of the junction left unmatched. The CDR3 sequence is CASSLVGRGSSYNEQFF. The CDR3 nucleotides are TGCGCCAGCAGCTTGGTTGGGCGGGGGAGCTCCTACAATGAGCAGTTCTTC.

This clone was counted only a few times. For the CDR3, the DNA is TGTGCCAGCAGCCTATCCGGACAGGGTTACTCACCCCTCCACTTT. It specifies CASSLSGQGYSPLHF. The V gene is TRBV14, the J gene TRBJ1-6; 8 nucleotides agree with TRBD1. Germline assignment: CDR1 SGHDN and CDR2 FVKESK. V shed 4 bases and J 10 bases; nucleotides not matched to a gene: 9. This CDR3 comprises 15 residues.

This chain connects TRBV4-1 to TRBJ1-2, with D unclear. V lost 2 bases and J lost 4, with 8 bases in between. The length of the CDR3 is 13 residues. Germline CDR1 MGHRA, CDR2 YSYEKL. The CDR3 region is CASSQTAVYGYTF. The CDR3 DNA reads TGCGCCAGCAGCCAAACAGCTGTCTATGGCTACACCTTC.

The table lists this clone with a count of one. The chain has TRBV9 and TRBJ1-1; 7 bases match TRBD1. J was trimmed by 1 base and V by 4 bases; bases with no gene match: 7. The CDR3 length is 15 residues. Germline CDR1 is SGDLS and CDR2 is YYNGEE. CDR3 bases: TGTGCCAGCAGCCCCCTGGGGACAGCGAACACTGAAGCTTTCTTT. Protein sequence: CASSPLGTANTEAFF. The variable domain in full, completed from reference TRBV9 and TRBJ1-1, reads DSGVTQTPKHLITATGQRVTLRCSPRSGDLSVYWYQQSLDQGLQFLIQYYNGEERAKGNILERFSAQQFPDLHSELNLSSLELGDSALYFCASSPLGTANTEAFFGQGTRLTVV.

The V and J genes are TRBV5-1 and TRBJ2-1, with TRBD2 as a possible D gene (6 bases). The CDR3 consists of 13 residues. The V gene's germline CDR1 is SGHRS and CDR2 YFSETQ. The V end was cut by 3 bases, the J end by 10 bases, with 14 bases between. CDR3 DNA sequence: TGCGCCAGCAGCTCCCTGGGGGGTCAGGAGCAGTTCTTC. This sequence encodes CASSSLGGQEQFF.

The chain combines TRBV10-1 with TRBJ2-1; TRBD1 matches 8 bases. Germline values: CDR1 WNHNN, CDR2 SYGVQD (reference sequence). This CDR3 is 15 amino acids long. With V trimmed by 4 bases and J by 2 bases, 4 bases remained unmatched. The CDR3 spells CASSGRTGPYNEQFF. For the CDR3, the DNA is TGCGCCAGCAGTGGTCGGACAGGGCCCTACAATGAGCAGTTCTTC.